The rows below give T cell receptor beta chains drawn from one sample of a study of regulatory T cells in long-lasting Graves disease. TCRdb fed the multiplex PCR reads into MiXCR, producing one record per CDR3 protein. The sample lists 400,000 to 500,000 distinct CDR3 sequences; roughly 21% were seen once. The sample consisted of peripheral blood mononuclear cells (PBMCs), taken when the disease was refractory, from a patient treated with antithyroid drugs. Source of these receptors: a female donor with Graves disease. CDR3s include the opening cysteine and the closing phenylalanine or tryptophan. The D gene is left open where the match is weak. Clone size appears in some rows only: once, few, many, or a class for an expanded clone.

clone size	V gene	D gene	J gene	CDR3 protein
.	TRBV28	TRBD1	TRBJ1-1	CASSPHETGRTEAFF
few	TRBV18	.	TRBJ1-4	CASSSRDTNEKLFF
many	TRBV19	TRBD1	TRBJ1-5	CASSQTGGVNQPQHF
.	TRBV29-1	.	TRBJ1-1	CSVDTGGYTEAFF
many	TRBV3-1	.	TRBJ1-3	CASSQVGQENTIYF
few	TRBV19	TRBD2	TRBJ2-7	CASSILAGGRDEQYF
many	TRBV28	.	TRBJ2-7	CASSLADSSSYEQYF
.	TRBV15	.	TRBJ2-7	CATSRGRTYEQYF
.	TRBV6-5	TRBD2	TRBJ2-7	CASSYRTSGPPPYEQYF
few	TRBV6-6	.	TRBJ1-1	CASSYWREGAGAFF
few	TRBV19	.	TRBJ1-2	CASTTHGNYGYTF
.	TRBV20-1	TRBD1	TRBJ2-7	CSAMDRGRNEQYF
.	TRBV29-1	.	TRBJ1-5	CSFTEGTNQPQHF
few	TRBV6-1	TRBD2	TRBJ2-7	CASRSSGTTSYEQYF
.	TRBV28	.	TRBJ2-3	CASSRVPDTQYF
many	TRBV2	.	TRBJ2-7	CASRAGQTYYGQYF
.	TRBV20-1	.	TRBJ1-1	CSASSSRRSTEAFF
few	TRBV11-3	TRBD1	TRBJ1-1	CASSSQGADTEAFF
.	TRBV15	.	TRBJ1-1	CATTRHGVMNTEAFF
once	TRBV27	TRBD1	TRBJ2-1	CASSSGQGGSYNEQFF
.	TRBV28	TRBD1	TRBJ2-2	CASSTGGVNTGELFF
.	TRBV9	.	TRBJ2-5	CASSVGPIQETQYF
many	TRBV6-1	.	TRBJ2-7	CASTRGTAGYEQYF
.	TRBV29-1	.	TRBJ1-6	CSVGDAEDNSPLHF
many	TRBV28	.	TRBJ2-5	CASSLSKGRETQYF
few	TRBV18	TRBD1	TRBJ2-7	CASSPGQGVHEQYF
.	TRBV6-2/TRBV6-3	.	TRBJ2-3	CASSQGSGGPDPTDTQYF
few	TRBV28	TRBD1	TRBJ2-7	CASSPPGTGVREQYF
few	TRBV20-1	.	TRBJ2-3	CSASRGFTDTQYF
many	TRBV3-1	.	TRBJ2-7	CASSQGGSRINEQYF
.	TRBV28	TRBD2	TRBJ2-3	CASSLQVLADTDTQYF
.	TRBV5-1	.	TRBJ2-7	CASSLVGQLSYEQYF
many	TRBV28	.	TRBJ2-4	CASSSTRSLAKNIQYF
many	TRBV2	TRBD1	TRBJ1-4	CASRYRGEKLFF
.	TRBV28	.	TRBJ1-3	CASTLQGSGNTIYF
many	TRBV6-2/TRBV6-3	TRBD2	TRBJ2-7	CASSEGGLALSYEQYF
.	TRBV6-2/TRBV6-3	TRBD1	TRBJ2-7	CASRGSGTGRPYEQYF
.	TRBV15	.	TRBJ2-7	CATSRDRLAGNYEQYF
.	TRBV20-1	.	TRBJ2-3	CSATTDTQYF
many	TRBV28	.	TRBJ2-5	CASSLVRARKGVKETQYF
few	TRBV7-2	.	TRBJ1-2	CASSLVPGDRIYGYTF
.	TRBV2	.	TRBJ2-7	CASSEQPGDSYEQYF
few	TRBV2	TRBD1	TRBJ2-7	CASSVDRAEQYF
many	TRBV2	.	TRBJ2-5	CASRARGIQETQYF
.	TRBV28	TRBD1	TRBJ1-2	CASSRPAQGGYGYTF
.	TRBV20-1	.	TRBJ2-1	CSARDGLADYNEQFF
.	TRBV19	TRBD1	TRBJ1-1	CASSIGTGVTEAFF